The present entry profiles one T cell receptor (beta chain) with its context. These data come from a study of blood T cell repertoires in COVID-19. Whole-study context: T cells, B-cell-depleted T cells, or PBMCs provided the cDNA or gDNA that served as material.

Original handling: Reference gene primer amplification yielded estimated nucleated cell counts. Clones were read by immunoSEQ multiplex PCR, and TCRdb kept only the in-frame ones, dropping some. V, J and clone size were drawn from that table, and D and trimming were deduced from the DNA. Of under 20,000 clones in the sample, more than 75% were seen once. The CDR3 sequence is 15 residues long. V dropped 5 bases and J dropped 4; count of bases not matched to a gene: 6. Germline V gene sequence: CDR1 LNHDA, CDR2 SQIVND (reference sequence). The chain couples TRBV19 to TRBJ2-1; 9 nucleotides agree with TRBD1. The sample was peripheral blood. The origin of this receptor is a human donor in a cohort sampled during active COVID-19. The CDR3 reads CASSGPGQGYNEQFF. CDR3 coding DNA: TGTGCCAGTAGTGGTCCGGGACAGGGTTACAATGAGCAGTTCTTC. The variable domain in full, with the rest retrieved from reference TRBV19 and TRBJ2-1, is DGGITQSPKYLFRKEGQNVTLSCEQNLNHDAMYWYRQDPGQGLRLIYYSQIVNDFQKGDIAEGYSVSREKKESFPLTVTSAQKNPTAFYLCASSGPGQGYNEQFFGPGTRLTVL.